One and the same sample provided the 10 T cell receptor beta chains below, sequenced in a study of T cell repertoires in cytomegalovirus infection. TCRdb recomputed calls from the reads with MiXCR, one row per CDR3 protein. Of roughly 990,000 distinct CDR3 sequences listed, roughly 30% are singletons. These receptors' targets are unknown. The material sequenced was cultured CD8+ T cells from PBMCs, taken from culture after CMV antigen stimulation. The receptors shown here come from a human donor in good health (CMV status not recorded). Some clones in this sample may be carry-over from other donors' samples.

The chain couples TRBV5-6 to TRBJ1-1; 9 bases match TRBD1. The ends lost 4 bases at V and 5 bases at J; junction bases unmatched: 6. CDR1 and CDR2 (germline): SGHDT, YYEEEE. The CDR3 extends over 14 amino acids. The DNA of the CDR3 is TGTGCCAGCAGCGGGGGACAGGGACTGACTGAAGCTTTCTTT. Translating it yields CASSGGQGLTEAFF.

Note on this clonotype: A much larger clone sits a single nucleotide away, making a read error possible. This chain connects TRBV7-6 to TRBJ2-3; a weak D match, TRBD1 (5 bases). Germline CDR1 and CDR2: SGHVS and FNYEAQ. CDR3 length: 13 residues. In DNA form, the CDR3 reads TGTGTCAGCAGCTCCCGACAGTTAGATACGCAGTATTTT. Residues: CVSSSRQLDTQYF.

The rearrangement joins TRBV14 to TRBJ2-2, with 8 bases aligning to TRBD2. Unmatched junction bases numbered 20, after V lost 5 bases and J lost 3 bases. Germline V gene sequence: CDR1 SGHDN, CDR2 FVKESK. The CDR3 is made up of 20 amino acids. In nucleotides, the CDR3 is TGTGCCAGCAGCGGCACAGGGCACACCTCCACAGCGGGGGACACCGGGGAGCTGTTTTTT. Encoded protein: CASSGTGHTSTAGDTGELFF.

The gene calls are TRBV29-1 and TRBJ1-4, with D maybe TRBD1 (5 bases). CDR1 and CDR2 from the germline V gene are SQVTM and ANQGSEA. The CDR3 has 15 amino acids. The V and J ends lost 6 bases and 0 bases respectively, with 14 bases between them. For the CDR3, the DNA is TGCAGCGTGGGGGAAACAGGTGCAACTAATGAAAAACTGTTTTTT. This codes for CSVGETGATNEKLFF.

About this clonotype: A much bigger clone sits one base away, suggesting this may be a read error. The chain employs TRBV9 and TRBJ2-1, with a possible D match to TRBD2 (7 bases). This CDR3 contains 15 residues. CDR1 and CDR2 from the germline V gene are SGDLS and YYNGEE. The CDR3 region has the DNA TGTTCCAGCAGCGTAGGGGGGGGCTCCTACAATGAGCAGTTCTTC. It translates to CSSSVGGGSYNEQFF. Using reference TRBV9 and TRBJ2-1 for the parts outside the CDR3, the full variable domain is DSGVTQTPKHLITATGQRVTLRCSPRSGDLSVYWYQQSLDQGLQFLIQYYNGEERAKGNILERFSAQQFPDLHSELNLSSLELGDSALYFCSSSVGGGSYNEQFFGPGTRLTVL.

This clonotype was observed at least ten times. The J gene is TRBJ1-1, the V gene TRBV7-6; weak D call: TRBD1 (5 bases). Germline-derived CDR1 and CDR2 are SGHVS and FNYEAQ. There are 15 residues in the CDR3. Trimming cost V 5 bases and J 1 base, with 14 bases left between them. CDR3 sequence (DNA): TGTGCCAGCAGCCGCGGGACCGCGGGGAACACTGAAGCTTTCTTT. It encodes CASSRGTAGNTEAFF.

This clonotype appeared once. A read error may produce the germline difference seen at one junction end. V and J are TRBV5-1 and TRBJ2-1; possible D gene TRBD1, 5 bases. The CDR3 is 16 residues long. CDR1 and CDR2 (germline): SGHRS, YFSETQ. As DNA, the CDR3 is TGCGCCAGCAGCTTGTTTCCCAGGGAAGGGGTGAATGAGCAATTCTTC. This codes for CASSLFPREGVNEQFF.

J is TRBJ2-3 and V is TRBV6-2 or TRBV6-3; D perhaps matches TRBD2 (6 bases). V was clipped by 2 bases and J by 5 bases, with 14 bases between them. The CDR3 runs to 15 residues. Germline assignment: CDR1 MNHEY and CDR2 SVGEGT. The CDR3 region is CASSYRGAREDTQYF. CDR3 bases: TGTGCCAGCAGTTACCGCGGGGCCAGGGAAGATACGCAGTATTTT.

CDR3 in DNA: TGCAGTGCTAGAGTGGAGGCTAGCGGGGGAATAAGGTCCTACGAGCAGTACGTC. Translated: CSARVEASGGIRSYEQYV. This rearrangement joins TRBV20-1 to TRBJ2-7; 10 positions match TRBD2. The germline CDR1 and CDR2 sequences are DFQATT and SNEGSKA (reference sequence). There are 18 residues in the CDR3. Germline trimming cut 1 base from V and 1 base from J; bases unmatched to any gene: 13.

This clonotype was observed a few times. A much larger clone is a single base away; this may be a read error. This chain uses TRBV7-6 with TRBJ1-2; D gene uncertain. This CDR3 comprises 12 residues. V was trimmed by 1 base and J by 7 bases, leaving 7 bases between them. Germline V gene data show CDR1 as SGHVS and CDR2 as FNYEAQ. The DNA for the CDR3 is TGTGCCAGCAGCTTAGTCGATTTTGGCTACACCTTC. It codes for CASSLVDFGYTF.